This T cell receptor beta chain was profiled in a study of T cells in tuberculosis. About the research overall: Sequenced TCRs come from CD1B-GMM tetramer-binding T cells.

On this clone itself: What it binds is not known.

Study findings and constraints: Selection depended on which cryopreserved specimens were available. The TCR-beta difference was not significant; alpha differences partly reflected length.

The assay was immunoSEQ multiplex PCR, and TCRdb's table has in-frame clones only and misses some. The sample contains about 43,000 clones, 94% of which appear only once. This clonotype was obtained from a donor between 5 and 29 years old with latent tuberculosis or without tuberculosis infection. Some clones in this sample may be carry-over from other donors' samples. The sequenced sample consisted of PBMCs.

The CDR3 DNA is TGTGCCAGCAGCCCCGGACAGGGGGGACTATACGAGCAGTACTTC. Its protein product is CASSPGQGGLYEQYF. This chain uses TRBV6-5 with TRBJ2-7; 10 positions agree with TRBD1. The J segment lost 4 bases and the V segment lost 6 bases, leaving 9 bases of the junction unmatched. Looked up from germline, CDR1 is MNHEY and CDR2 is SVGAGI. CDR3 size: 15 residues.